Detailed here is one T cell receptor beta chain. Antigen specificity is unknown. 13 Jbeta primers and 60 Vbeta primers were used for the PCR. TCRdb's table, derived via immunoSEQ multiplex PCR, lists solely in-frame clones and lacks some. In the table there are some 200,000 clones, about four fifths of which are singletons. These data belong to a study of cytomegalovirus exposure and HLA in healthy donors. Study-wide points: Later analysis suggested most CMV-associated TCR beta chains were HLA-restricted. Several of the most significant clusters were apparently associated with common viral pathogens in a later analysis. Roughly uniform sequencing depth across donors was assumed, possibly incorrectly.

CDR1 is ENHRY, CDR2 SYGVKD, per germline. This CDR3 contains 15 residues. The junction had 9 bases not matched to a gene; V was cut back by 3 bases and J by 6 bases. The chain employs TRBV10-3 and TRBJ2-7; 9 bases fit TRBD2. The source material was PBMCs. This receptor was identified in a girl aged 5 to 17 in good health and CMV-seropositive. CDR3 in DNA: TGTGCCATCAGTGATCTTGGTCTAGCGGGGAGCGAGCAGTACTTC. It is translated as CAISDLGLAGSEQYF.